Only a few counts were recorded for the clone carrying this T cell receptor beta chain. What it binds is unknown. The TCRbeta library was prepared with unique molecular identifiers. A single record per CDR3 protein comes from TCRdb applying MiXCR to the PCR reads. The repertoire holds about 470,000 distinct CDR3 sequences, with over 40% as singletons. This sample is drawn from a study of T-cell reconstitution after alpha-beta-depleted transplantation in children. Study outcomes and limitations: T-cell counts and diversity were attributed mostly to newly produced T cells one year after transplant. Surviving recipient T cells and thymic progenitors produced the high day-60 TCRbeta diversity seen in some patients.

This CDR3 spans 14 amino acids. The V end was cut by 1 base, the J end by 2 bases, with 12 bases between. Germline V gives CDR1 SQVTM, CDR2 ANQGSEA. This sequence joins TRBV29-1 and TRBJ2-7; TRBD1 might be the D (5 bases). Source: PBMCs, taken before TCRalphabeta/CD19-depleted stem cell transplant. The clonotype was recovered from a girl aged 2 to 9 with aplastic anemia, due to receive a stem cell transplant. The CDR3 is CSVEVTGIPYEQYF. The CDR3 DNA follows: TGCAGCGTTGAAGTCACAGGAATACCCTACGAGCAGTACTTC.